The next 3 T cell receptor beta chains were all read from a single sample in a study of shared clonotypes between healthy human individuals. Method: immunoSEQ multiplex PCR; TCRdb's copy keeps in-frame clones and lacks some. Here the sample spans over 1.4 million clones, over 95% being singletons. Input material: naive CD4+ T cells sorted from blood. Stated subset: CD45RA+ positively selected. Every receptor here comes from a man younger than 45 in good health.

The CDR3 region is CASSISIEYQETQYF. CDR3 DNA: TGTGCCAGTAGTATCTCCATCGAGTACCAAGAGACCCAGTACTTC. This chain uses TRBV19 with TRBJ2-5; D unresolved. CDR3 length equals 15 residues. V lost 3 bases, J lost 0 bases, and 11 bases lay in between. Germline V gene sequence: CDR1 LNHDA, CDR2 SQIVND (reference sequence).

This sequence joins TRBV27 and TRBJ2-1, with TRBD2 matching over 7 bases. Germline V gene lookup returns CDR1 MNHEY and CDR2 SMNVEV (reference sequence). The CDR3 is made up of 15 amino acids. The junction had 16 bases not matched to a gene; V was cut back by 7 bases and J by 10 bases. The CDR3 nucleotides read TGTGCCAGCACCGTTGGGGGGGGAGTATTAAAAGAGCAGTTCTTC. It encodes CASTVGGGVLKEQFF.

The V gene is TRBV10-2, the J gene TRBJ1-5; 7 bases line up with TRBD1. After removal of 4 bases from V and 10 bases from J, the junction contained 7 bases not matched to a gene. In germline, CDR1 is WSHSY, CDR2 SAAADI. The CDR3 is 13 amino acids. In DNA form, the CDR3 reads TGCGCCAGCAGTGTGACAGGGACGGGTCCCCAGCATTTT. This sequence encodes CASSVTGTGPQHF.